What follows describes a single T cell receptor beta chain. Sequencing used immunoSEQ multiplex PCR; TCRdb keeps in-frame clones, though not all of them. The sample yields 10,000 to 15,000 clones, about 94% seen once. The data derive from a study of technical replicates of blood from several donors. This CDR3 contains 11 residues. CDR1 is MNHEY and CDR2 is SVGAGI in the germline V gene. The ends were cut back, 8 bases at V and 7 bases at J, with 12 bases in the middle. The source is a human donor in good health. The sequencing sample was made of PBMCs. V usage is TRBV6-5 and J usage is TRBJ2-7, with D possibly TRBD1 on 6 matching bases. The CDR3 loop reads CASGLQGEQYF. The CDR3 coding sequence is TGTGCCAGCGGATTACAGGGAGAGCAGTACTTC.